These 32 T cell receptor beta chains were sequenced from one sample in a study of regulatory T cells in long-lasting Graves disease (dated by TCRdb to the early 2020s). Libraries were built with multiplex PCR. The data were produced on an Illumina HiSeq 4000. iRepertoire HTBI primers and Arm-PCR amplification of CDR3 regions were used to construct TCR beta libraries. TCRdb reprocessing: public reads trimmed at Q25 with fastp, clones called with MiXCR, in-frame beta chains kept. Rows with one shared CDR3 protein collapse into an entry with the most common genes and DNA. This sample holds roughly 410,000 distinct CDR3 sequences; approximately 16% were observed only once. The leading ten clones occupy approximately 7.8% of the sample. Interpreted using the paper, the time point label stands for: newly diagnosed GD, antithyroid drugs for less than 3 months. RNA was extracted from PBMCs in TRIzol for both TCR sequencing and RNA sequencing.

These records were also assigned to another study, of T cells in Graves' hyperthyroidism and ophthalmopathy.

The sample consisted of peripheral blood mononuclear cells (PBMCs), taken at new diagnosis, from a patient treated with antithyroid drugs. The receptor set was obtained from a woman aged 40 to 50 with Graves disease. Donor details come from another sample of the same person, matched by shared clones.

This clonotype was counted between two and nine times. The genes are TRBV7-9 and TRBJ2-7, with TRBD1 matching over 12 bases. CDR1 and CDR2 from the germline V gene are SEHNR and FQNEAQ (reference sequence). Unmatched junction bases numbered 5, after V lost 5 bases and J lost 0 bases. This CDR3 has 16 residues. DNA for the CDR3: TGTGCCAGCAGCAAGTCGGGACAGGGGGCCTCCTACGAGCAGTACTTC. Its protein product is CASSKSGQGASYEQYF.

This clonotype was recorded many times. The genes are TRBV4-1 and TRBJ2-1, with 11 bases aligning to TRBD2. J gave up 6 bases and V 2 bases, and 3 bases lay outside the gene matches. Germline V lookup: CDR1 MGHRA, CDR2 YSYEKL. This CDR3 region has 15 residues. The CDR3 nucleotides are TGCGCCAGCAGCCAATCGGGGACTAGCGGCAATGAGCAGTTCTTC. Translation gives CASSQSGTSGNEQFF.

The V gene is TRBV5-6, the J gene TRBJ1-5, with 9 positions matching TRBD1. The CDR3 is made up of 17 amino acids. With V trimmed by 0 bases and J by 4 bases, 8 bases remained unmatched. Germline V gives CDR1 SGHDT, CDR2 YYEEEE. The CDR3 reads CASSLGGTGRGNQPQHF. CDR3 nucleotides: TGTGCCAGCAGCTTGGGGGGGACAGGGCGTGGTAATCAGCCCCAGCATTTT.

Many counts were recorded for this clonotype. This chain's CDR3 is CASLRRGSVNTEAFF. The CDR3 coding sequence is TGTGCCAGTTTGCGGCGGGGAAGCGTGAACACTGAAGCTTTCTTT. The V gene is TRBV19, the J gene TRBJ1-1; D gene ambiguous. The V end lost 8 bases, the J end lost 0 bases, and 16 bases lay between the germline ends. The germline CDR1 and CDR2 sequences are LNHDA and SQIVND (reference sequence). CDR3 length: 15 amino acids. The full variable domain, with the rest looked up from reference TRBV19 and TRBJ1-1, is DGGITQSPKYLFRKEGQNVTLSCEQNLNHDAMYWYRQDPGQGLRLIYYSQIVNDFQKGDIAEGYSVSREKKESFPLTVTSAQKNPTAFYLCASLRRGSVNTEAFFGQGTRLTVV.

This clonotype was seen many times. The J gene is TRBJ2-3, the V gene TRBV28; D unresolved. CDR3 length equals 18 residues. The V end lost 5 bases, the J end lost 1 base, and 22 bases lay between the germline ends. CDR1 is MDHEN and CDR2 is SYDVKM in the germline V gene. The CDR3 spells CASSRPGLGEWGTDTQYF. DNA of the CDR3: TGTGCCAGCAGTCGCCCCGGGCTGGGCGAGTGGGGCACAGATACGCAGTATTTT. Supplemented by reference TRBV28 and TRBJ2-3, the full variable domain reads DVKVTQSSRYLVKRTGEKVFLECVQDMDHENMFWYRQDPGLGLRLIYFSYDVKMKEKGDIPEGYSVSREKKERFSLILESASTNQTSMYLCASSRPGLGEWGTDTQYFGPGTRLTVL.

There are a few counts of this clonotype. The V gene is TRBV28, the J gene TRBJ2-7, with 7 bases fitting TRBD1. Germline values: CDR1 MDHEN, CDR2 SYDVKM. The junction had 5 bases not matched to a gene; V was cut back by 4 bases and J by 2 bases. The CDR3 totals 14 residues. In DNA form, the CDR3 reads TGTGCCAGCAGTTGGCAGGGGGATACCTACGAGCAGTACTTC. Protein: CASSWQGDTYEQYF.

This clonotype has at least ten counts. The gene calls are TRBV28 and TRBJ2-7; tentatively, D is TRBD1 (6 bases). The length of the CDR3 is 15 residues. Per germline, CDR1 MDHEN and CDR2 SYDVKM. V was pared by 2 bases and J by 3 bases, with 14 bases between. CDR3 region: CASSLAGGLIYEQYF. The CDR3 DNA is TGTGCCAGCAGTTTAGCTGGGGGCCTGATCTACGAGCAGTACTTC.

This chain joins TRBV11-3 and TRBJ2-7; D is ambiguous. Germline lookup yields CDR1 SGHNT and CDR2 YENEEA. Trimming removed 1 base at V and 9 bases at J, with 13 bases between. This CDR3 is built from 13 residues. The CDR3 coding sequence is TGTGCCAGCAGCTTAGTAACGGCCTGGCGGCAGTACTTC. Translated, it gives CASSLVTAWRQYF.

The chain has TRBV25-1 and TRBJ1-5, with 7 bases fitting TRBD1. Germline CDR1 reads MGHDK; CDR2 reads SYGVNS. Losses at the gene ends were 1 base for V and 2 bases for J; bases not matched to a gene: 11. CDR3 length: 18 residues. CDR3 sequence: CASSESVRGAAGNQPQHF. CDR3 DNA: TGTGCCAGCAGTGAATCAGTCAGGGGGGCGGCTGGCAATCAGCCCCAGCATTTT.

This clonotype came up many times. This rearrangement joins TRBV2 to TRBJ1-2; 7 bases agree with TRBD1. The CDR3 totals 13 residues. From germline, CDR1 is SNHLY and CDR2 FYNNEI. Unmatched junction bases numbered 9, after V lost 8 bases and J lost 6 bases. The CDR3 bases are TGTGCCAGCCATTGGGACAGAGAGGATGGCTACACCTTC. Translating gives CASHWDREDGYTF.

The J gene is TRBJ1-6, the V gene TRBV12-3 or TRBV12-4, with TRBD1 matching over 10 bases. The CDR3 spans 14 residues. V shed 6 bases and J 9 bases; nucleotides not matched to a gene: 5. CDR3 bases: TGTGCCAGCAGGCCGGGACAGGGGTTTTCACCCCTCCACTTT. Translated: CASRPGQGFSPLHF.

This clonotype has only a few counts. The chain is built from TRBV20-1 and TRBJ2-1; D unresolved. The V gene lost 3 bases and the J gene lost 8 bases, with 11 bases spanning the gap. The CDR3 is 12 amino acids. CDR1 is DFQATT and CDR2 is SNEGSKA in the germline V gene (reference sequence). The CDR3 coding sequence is TGCAGTGCTAGCGGGCTAGTCTATGAGCAGTTCTTC. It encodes CSASGLVYEQFF.

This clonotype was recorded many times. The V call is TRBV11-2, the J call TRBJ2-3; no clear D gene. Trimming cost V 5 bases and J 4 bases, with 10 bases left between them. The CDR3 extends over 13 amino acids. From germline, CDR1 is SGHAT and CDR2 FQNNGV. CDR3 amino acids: CASSPSLPDTQYF. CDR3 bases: TGTGCCAGCAGCCCTAGTCTCCCAGATACGCAGTATTTT.

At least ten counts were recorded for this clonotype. CDR3 DNA: TGCGCCAGCAGCTTGGCCGGGGGAGGGTATGCTGAAGCTTTCTTT. Translating gives CASSLAGGGYAEAFF. V gene TRBV5-1 combines with J gene TRBJ1-1, with D possibly TRBD1 on 5 matching bases. V lost 0 bases and J 6 bases, leaving 15 bases between the germline ends. CDR3 length: 15 residues. From germline, CDR1 is SGHRS and CDR2 YFSETQ.

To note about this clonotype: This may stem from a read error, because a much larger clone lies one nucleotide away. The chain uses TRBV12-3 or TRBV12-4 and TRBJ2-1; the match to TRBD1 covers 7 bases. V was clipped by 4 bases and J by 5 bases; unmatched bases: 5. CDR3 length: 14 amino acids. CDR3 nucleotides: TGTGCCAGCAGTTACAGGGGCGCTAACAATGAGCAGTTCTTC. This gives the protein CASSYRGANNEQFF.

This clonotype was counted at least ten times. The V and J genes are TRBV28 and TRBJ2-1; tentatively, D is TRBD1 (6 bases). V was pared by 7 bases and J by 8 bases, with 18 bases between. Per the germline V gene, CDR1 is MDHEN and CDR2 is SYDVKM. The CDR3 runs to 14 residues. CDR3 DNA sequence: TGTGCCAGCACAGGGGAACGCCGTTCGGATGAGCAGTTCTTC. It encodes CASTGERRSDEQFF.

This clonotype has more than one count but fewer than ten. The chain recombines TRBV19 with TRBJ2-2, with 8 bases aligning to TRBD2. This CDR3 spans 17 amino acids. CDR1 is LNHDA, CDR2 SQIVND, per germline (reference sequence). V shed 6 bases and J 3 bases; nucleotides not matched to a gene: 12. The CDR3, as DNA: TGTGCCAGTAGGTATGGACTAGCCGGAAAGGACACCGGGGAGCTGTTTTTT. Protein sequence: CASRYGLAGKDTGELFF.

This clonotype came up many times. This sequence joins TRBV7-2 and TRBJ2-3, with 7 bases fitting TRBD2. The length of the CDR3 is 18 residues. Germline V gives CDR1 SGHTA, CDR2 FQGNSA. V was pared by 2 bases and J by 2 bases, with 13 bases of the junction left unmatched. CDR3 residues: CASSLPMTGLPYTDTQYF. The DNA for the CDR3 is TGTGCCAGCAGCTTACCTATGACGGGACTACCATACACAGATACGCAGTATTTT. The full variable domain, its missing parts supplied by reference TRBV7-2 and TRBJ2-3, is GAGVSQSPSNKVTEKGKDVELRCDPISGHTALYWYRQSLGQGLEFLIYFQGNSAPDKSGLPSDRFSAERTGGSVSTLTIQRTQQEDSAVYLCASSLPMTGLPYTDTQYFGPGTRLTVL.

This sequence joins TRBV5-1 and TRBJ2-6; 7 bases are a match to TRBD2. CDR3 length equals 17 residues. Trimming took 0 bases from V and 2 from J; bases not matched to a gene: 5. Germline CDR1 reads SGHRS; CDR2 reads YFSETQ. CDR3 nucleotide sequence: TGCGCCAGCAGCTTGGTGGCGGGAGCGGCTGGGGCCAACGTCCTGACTTTC. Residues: CASSLVAGAAGANVLTF.

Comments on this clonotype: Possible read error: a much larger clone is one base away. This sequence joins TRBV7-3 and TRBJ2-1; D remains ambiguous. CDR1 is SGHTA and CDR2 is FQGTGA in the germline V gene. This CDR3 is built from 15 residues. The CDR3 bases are TGTGCCAGCAGCCCGGTGGCGGCCAAAATAAATGAGCAGCTCTTC. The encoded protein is CASSPVAAKINEQLF.

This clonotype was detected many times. CDR3 coding DNA: TGCAGTGCTAGAGATCCTACCGGGACAGGGGGGGATACGCAGTATTTT. Protein: CSARDPTGTGGDTQYF. The chain joins TRBV20-1 to TRBJ2-3, with TRBD1 matching over 11 bases. V lost 0 bases and J lost 6; bases outside the gene matches: 8. CDR3 size: 16 residues. Germline V gene sequence: CDR1 DFQATT, CDR2 SNEGSKA (reference sequence).

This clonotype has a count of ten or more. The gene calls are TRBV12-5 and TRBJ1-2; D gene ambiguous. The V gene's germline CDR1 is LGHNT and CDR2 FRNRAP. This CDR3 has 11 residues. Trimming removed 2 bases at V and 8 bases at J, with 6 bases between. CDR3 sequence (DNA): TGTGCTAGTGGTTTGACTGGGGGCTACACCTTC. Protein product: CASGLTGGYTF.

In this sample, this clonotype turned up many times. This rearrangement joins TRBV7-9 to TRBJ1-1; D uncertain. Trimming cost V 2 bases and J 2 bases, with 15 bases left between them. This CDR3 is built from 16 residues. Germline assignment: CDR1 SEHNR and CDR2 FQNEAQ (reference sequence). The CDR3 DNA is TGTGCCAGCAGCTTACTTGGTTGGGGAGAAAACACTGAAGCTTTCTTT. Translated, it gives CASSLLGWGENTEAFF. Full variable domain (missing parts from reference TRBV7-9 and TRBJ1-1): DTGVSQNPRHKITKRGQNVTFRCDPISEHNRLYWYRQTLGQGPEFLTYFQNEAQLEKSRLLSDRFSAERPKGSFSTLEIQRTEQGDSAMYLCASSLLGWGENTEAFFGQGTRLTVV.

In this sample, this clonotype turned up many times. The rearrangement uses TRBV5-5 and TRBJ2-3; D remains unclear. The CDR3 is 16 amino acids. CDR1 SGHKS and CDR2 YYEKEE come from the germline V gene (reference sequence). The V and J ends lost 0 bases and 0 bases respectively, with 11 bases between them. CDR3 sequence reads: CASSLVPVESTDTQYF. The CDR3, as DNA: TGTGCCAGCAGCTTGGTTCCAGTCGAAAGCACAGATACGCAGTATTTT.

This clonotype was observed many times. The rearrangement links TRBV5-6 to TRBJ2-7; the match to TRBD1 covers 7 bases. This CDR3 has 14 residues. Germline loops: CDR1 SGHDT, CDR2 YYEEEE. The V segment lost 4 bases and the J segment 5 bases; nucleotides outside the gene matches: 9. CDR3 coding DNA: TGTGCCAGCAGCGGCCGGGACAGCGAAAACGAGCAGTACTTC. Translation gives CASSGRDSENEQYF.

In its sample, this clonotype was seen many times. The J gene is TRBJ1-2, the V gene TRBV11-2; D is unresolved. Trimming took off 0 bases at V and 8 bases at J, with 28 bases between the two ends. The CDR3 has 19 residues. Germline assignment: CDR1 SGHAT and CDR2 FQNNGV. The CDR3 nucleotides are TGTGCCAGCAGCTTAGATCGGTCGGTGGTACAGCATAGATCAAGGGGCTACACCTTC. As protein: CASSLDRSVVQHRSRGYTF.

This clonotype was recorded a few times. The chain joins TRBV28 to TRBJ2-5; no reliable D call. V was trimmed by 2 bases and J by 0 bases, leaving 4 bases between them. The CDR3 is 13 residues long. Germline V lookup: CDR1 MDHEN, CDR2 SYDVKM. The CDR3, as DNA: TGTGCCAGCAGTTTAGAGTACCAAGAGACCCAGTACTTC. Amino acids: CASSLEYQETQYF.

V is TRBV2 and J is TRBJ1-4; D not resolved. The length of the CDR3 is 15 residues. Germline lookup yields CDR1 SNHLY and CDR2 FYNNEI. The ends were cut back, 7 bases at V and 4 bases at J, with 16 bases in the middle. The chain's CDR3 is CASKRNPGSNEKLFF. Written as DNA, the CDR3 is TGTGCCAGCAAAAGGAACCCGGGAAGTAATGAAAAACTGTTTTTT.

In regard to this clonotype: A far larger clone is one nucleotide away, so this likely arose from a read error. The CDR3 sequence is CASSQGASGHTDTQYF. The CDR3 nucleotides read TGTGCCAGCAGTCAGGGGGCTAGCGGTCACACAGATACGCAGTATTTT. The chain employs TRBV7-2 and TRBJ2-3; possible D gene TRBD1, 8 bases. The CDR3 sequence is 16 residues long. The germline gives CDR1 SGHTA, CDR2 FQGNSA. The germline V and J ends were trimmed by 6 bases and 2 bases, with 18 bases remaining between them.

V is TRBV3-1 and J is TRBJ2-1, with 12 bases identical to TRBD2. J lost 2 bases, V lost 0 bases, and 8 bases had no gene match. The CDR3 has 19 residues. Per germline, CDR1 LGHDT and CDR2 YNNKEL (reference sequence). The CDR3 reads CASSQEGLAGLATYNEQFF. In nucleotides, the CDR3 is TGTGCCAGCAGCCAAGAGGGACTAGCGGGCCTGGCCACCTACAATGAGCAGTTCTTC.

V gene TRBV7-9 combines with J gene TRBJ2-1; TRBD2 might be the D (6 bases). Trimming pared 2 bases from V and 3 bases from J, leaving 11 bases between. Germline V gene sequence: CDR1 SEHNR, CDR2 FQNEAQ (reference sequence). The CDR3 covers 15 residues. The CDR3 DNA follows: TGTGCCAGCAGCTTAAGCGGGCCAGGCTACAATGAGCAGTTCTTC. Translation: CASSLSGPGYNEQFF.

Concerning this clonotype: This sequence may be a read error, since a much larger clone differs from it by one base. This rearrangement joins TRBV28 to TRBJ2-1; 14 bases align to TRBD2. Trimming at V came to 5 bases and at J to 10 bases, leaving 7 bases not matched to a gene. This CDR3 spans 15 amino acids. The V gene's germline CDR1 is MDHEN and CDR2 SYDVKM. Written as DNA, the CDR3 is TGTGCCAGCAGTCCACGACTAGCGGGAGGGTACGAGCAGTTCTTC. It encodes CASSPRLAGGYEQFF.